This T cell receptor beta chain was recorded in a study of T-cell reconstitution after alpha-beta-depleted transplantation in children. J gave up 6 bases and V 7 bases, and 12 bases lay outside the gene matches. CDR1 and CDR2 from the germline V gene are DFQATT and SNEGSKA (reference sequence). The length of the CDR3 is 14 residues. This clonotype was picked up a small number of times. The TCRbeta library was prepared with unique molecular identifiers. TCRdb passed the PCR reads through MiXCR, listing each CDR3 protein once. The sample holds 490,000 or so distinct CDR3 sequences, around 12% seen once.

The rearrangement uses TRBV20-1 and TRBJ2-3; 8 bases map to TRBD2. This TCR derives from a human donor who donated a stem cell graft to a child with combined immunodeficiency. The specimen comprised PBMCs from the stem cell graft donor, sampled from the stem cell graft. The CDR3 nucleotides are TGCAGTGTTAGGGCGGGGGGAACAGGTGATACGCAGTATTTT. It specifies CSVRAGGTGDTQYF.